This T cell receptor beta chain derives from a study of blood T cell repertoires in COVID-19. Here immunoSEQ multiplex PCR was the method, and the copy in TCRdb shows in-frame clones only, minus some. The sample lists roughly 230,000 clones, about 83% occurring once. Germline CDR1 SNHLY, CDR2 FYNNEI. Deletions cut 4 bases from V and 8 bases from J, with 17 bases between. The CDR3 has 15 residues. The sequenced material came from peripheral blood. The receptor's source is a woman in her forties or fifties with acute or convalescent COVID-19. The chain has TRBV2 and TRBJ1-4; TRBD1 is a possible D gene (6 bases). CDR3 sequence reads: CASSVSAGAAEKLFF. CDR3 nucleotides: TGTGCCAGCAGTGTCTCTGCAGGGGCGGCAGAAAAACTGTTTTTT.